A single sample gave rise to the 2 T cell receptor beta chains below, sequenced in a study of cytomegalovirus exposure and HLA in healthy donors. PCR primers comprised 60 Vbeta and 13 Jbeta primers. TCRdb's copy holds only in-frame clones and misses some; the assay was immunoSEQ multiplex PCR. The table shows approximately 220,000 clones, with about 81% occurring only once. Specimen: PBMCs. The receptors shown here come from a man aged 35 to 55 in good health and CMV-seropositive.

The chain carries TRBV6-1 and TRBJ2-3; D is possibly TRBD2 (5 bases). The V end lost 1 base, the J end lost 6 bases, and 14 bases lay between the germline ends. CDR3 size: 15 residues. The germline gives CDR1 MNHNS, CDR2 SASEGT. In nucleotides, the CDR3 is TGTGCCAGCAGTGAAGGCAGGAGGTGGGTTGATACGCAGTATTTT. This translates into CASSEGRRWVDTQYF.

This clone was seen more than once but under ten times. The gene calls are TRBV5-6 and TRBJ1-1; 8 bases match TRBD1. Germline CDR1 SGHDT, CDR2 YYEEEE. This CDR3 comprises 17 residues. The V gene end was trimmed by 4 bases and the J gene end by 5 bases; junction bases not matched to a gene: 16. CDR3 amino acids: CASSPMDRVPLRTEAFF. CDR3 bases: TGTGCCAGCAGCCCTATGGACAGGGTTCCCCTACGGACTGAAGCTTTCTTT.